These 5 T cell receptor beta chains originate from one sample sequenced in a study of T cells in Graves' hyperthyroidism and ophthalmopathy. Amplified TCR beta CDR3 regions derived from RNA transcripts. During a first-round RT-PCR of the TCR CDR3, the HTBI primer set was used. MiXCR was run by TCRdb on the multiplex PCR reads, yielding one entry per CDR3 protein. Of approximately 150,000 distinct CDR3 sequences detected, 9.4% appear once; the ten largest clones hold less than 25%. The sequenced material came from blood. Receptors originate from a woman under 30 with Graves' hyperthyroidism that later progressed to Graves' ophthalmopathy.

The sample holds one count of this clonotype. This rearrangement joins TRBV3-1 to TRBJ2-3; no definite D call. The CDR3 extends over 16 amino acids. V was clipped by 2 bases and J by 0 bases, with 12 bases between them. Per germline, CDR1 LGHDT and CDR2 YNNKEL (reference sequence). The CDR3 nucleotides read TGTGCCAGCAGCCAAATTCTCGGTCTTAGCACAGATACGCAGTATTTT. The encoded protein is CASSQILGLSTDTQYF.

For this clonotype: A much larger clone is a single base away; this may be a read error. This chain links TRBV7-7 with TRBJ2-6; maybe TRBD1 (5 bases). Germline lookup yields CDR1 SSHAT and CDR2 FNYEAQ (reference sequence). The CDR3 spans 14 residues. CDR3 bases: TGTGGTAGCAGCGTAGGGGTCGGGGCCAACGTCCTGACTTTC. Protein product: CGSSVGVGANVLTF.

The rearrangement uses TRBV19 and TRBJ2-1; D uncertain. CDR1 and CDR2 from the germline V gene are LNHDA and SQIVND (reference sequence). This CDR3 has 15 residues. V was trimmed by 4 bases and J by 4 bases, leaving 14 bases between them. The CDR3 loop reads CASSSSVSYYNEQFF. The CDR3, as DNA: TGTGCCAGTAGTAGCTCCGTGTCTTATTACAATGAGCAGTTCTTC.

V and J are TRBV6-1 and TRBJ2-6; tentatively, D is TRBD1 (5 bases). This CDR3 has 18 amino acids. Trimming cost V 6 bases and J 0 bases, with 18 bases left between them. From germline, CDR1 is MNHNS and CDR2 SASEGT. CDR3 in amino acids: CASSLFADTSSGANVLTF. The CDR3 DNA sequence: TGTGCCAGCAGCCTATTCGCGGACACAAGCTCTGGGGCCAACGTCCTGACTTTC.

This clonotype was seen at least ten times. This sequence joins TRBV20-1 and TRBJ1-2, with 10 nucleotides matching TRBD1. This CDR3 contains 14 residues. J lost 6 bases, V lost 3 bases, and 7 bases had no gene match. Germline assignment: CDR1 DFQATT and CDR2 SNEGSKA (reference sequence). This CDR3 reads CSASSGTGENGYTF. The DNA for the CDR3 is TGCAGTGCTAGTTCCGGGACAGGGGAAAATGGCTACACCTTC.